Listed below are T cell receptor beta chains from one sample, sequenced in a study of T cell changes during pregnancy in multiple sclerosis. Assay used: immunoSEQ multiplex PCR; TCRdb lists only in-frame clones, some missing. This sample yields 26,000 or so clones, of which about nine tenths are seen a single time; under 8.5% belongs to the top ten. The sequenced sample was CD8+ T cells from peripheral blood mononuclear cells, obtained in the second trimester of pregnancy. These receptors were taken from a female donor with multiple sclerosis, enrolled in a pregnancy study. CDR3s include the opening cysteine and the closing phenylalanine or tryptophan. Fields, in order: D gene, V gene, J gene, CDR3 protein. A D gene is named only where the DNA matches it firmly.

D: TRBD1
V: TRBV5-6
J: TRBJ2-3
CDR3: CASSGLRTGEGDTQYF

D: .
V: TRBV19
J: TRBJ1-1
CDR3: CASSIRTANTEAFF

D: .
V: TRBV28
J: TRBJ2-7
CDR3: CASSLIAGALREQYF

D: TRBD2
V: TRBV2
J: TRBJ2-1
CDR3: CARGTGGGAYNEQFF

D: .
V: TRBV6-1
J: TRBJ1-1
CDR3: CASSEAGDWTEAFF

D: .
V: TRBV2
J: TRBJ2-1
CDR3: CASSDAGEQFF

D: TRBD2
V: TRBV2
J: TRBJ2-5
CDR3: CASLLEGGLAGALLETQYF

D: .
V: TRBV27
J: TRBJ1-3
CDR3: CASSLGGVGNTIYF

D: .
V: TRBV28
J: TRBJ2-1
CDR3: CASSLFQATSSYNEQFF

D: .
V: TRBV16
J: TRBJ1-1
CDR3: CASSQSQGLTEAFF

D: TRBD1
V: TRBV30
J: TRBJ2-5
CDR3: CAWSGNPTGVVEETQYF

D: TRBD1
V: TRBV25-1
J: TRBJ2-7
CDR3: CATMGQAFWEQYF

D: .
V: TRBV4-3
J: TRBJ2-1
CDR3: CASSSGEHNEQFF

D: .
V: TRBV9
J: TRBJ1-3
CDR3: CASSVVPDSQAGNTIYF

D: .
V: TRBV9
J: TRBJ1-6
CDR3: CASSVQGGGSSYNSPLHF

D: .
V: TRBV30
J: TRBJ1-5
CDR3: CAWSDRLPNQPQHF

D: .
V: TRBV29-1
J: TRBJ2-3
CDR3: CSVSGQIATSTDTQYF

D: .
V: TRBV10-1
J: TRBJ2-1
CDR3: CASSLSGSSYNEQFF

D: TRBD1
V: TRBV6-5
J: TRBJ2-1
CDR3: CASTPTGGSYNEQFF

D: TRBD1
V: TRBV27
J: TRBJ2-7
CDR3: CASSPGIGTGSYEQYF

D: .
V: TRBV6-5
J: TRBJ2-2
CDR3: CASSNNTGELFF

D: TRBD2
V: TRBV2
J: TRBJ2-3
CDR3: CASSPPAGGPDTQYF

D: .
V: TRBV27
J: TRBJ1-6
CDR3: CASSPNRNSPLHF

D: TRBD1
V: TRBV25-1
J: TRBJ1-5
CDR3: CASSDREQGLNQPQHF

D: .
V: TRBV5-6
J: TRBJ2-7
CDR3: CASSSPQVFSSYEQYF

D: TRBD1
V: TRBV7-9
J: TRBJ1-1
CDR3: CASSFTDRDGTFF

D: .
V: TRBV6-5
J: TRBJ1-5
CDR3: CASSYGPGNQPQHF

D: .
V: TRBV27
J: TRBJ2-1
CDR3: CASRLASNEQFF

D: TRBD1
V: TRBV6-1
J: TRBJ1-6
CDR3: CAIRQGEGSPLHF

D: .
V: TRBV9
J: TRBJ2-3
CDR3: CASSPPNQDTQYF

D: .
V: TRBV5-1
J: TRBJ2-2
CDR3: CASSSWGAGELFF

D: .
V: TRBV4-3
J: TRBJ1-1
CDR3: CASSQSKQGGTEAFF

D: .
V: TRBV9
J: TRBJ2-7
CDR3: CASSVGGLGYEQYF

D: TRBD2
V: TRBV6-5
J: TRBJ2-7
CDR3: CASSRRTSVYEQYF

D: .
V: TRBV11-2
J: TRBJ2-7
CDR3: CASRSTPLSSYEQYF

D: .
V: TRBV9
J: TRBJ2-2
CDR3: CASAEDTGELFF